Listed here are 13 T cell receptor beta chains from one sample, sequenced in a study of identical twins. TCRdb re-called the 5' RACE reads through MiXCR, storing one row per CDR3 protein. The sample records about 200,000 distinct CDR3 sequences, over 9.5% being singletons. Sequenced material: memory T cells sorted from blood. These receptors all come from a man aged 50-60 years in good health.

V and J are TRBV6-4 and TRBJ2-1, with D possibly TRBD1 on 6 matching bases. V lost 7 bases and J lost 0, with 22 bases in between. Germline V lookup: CDR1 MRHNA, CDR2 SNTAGT. The CDR3 runs 18 residues. CDR3 in amino acids: CASIGPGHRLSSYNEQFF. The CDR3 nucleotides read TGTGCCAGCATCGGACCGGGACACAGGCTCAGCTCCTACAATGAGCAGTTCTTC.

This sequence joins TRBV7-2 and TRBJ2-5, with D tentatively TRBD1 or TRBD2 (5 bases each). Germline CDR1 reads SGHTA; CDR2 reads FQGNSA. V was pared by 5 bases and J by 5 bases, with 24 bases between. This CDR3 comprises 17 residues. DNA of the CDR3: TGTGCCAGCAGCCCCACAGTGCTGGGACCCAACAGGGAGACCCAGTACTTC. It translates to CASSPTVLGPNRETQYF.

This clonotype was recorded at least ten times. The rearrangement joins TRBV5-5 to TRBJ2-5, with D possibly matching TRBD2 (6 bases). The CDR3 has 15 residues. CDR1 and CDR2 from the germline V gene are SGHKS and YYEKEE (reference sequence). The V gene lost 4 bases and the J gene lost 1 base, with 14 bases spanning the gap. The CDR3 sequence is CASSPGDWIQETQYF. CDR3 DNA sequence: TGTGCCAGCAGCCCCGGGGACTGGATCCAAGAGACCCAGTACTTC.

In its sample, this clonotype was seen many times. The rearrangement uses TRBV27 and TRBJ1-4; a possible D gene is TRBD1 (5 bases). This CDR3 comprises 18 residues. The germline V gene has CDR1 MNHEY and CDR2 SMNVEV (reference sequence). V lost 3 bases and J lost 4, with 21 bases in between. CDR3 bases: TGTGCCAGCAGTTTGGGACCTAGCCGGGTTACGAATAATGAAAAACTGTTTTTT. The encoded protein is CASSLGPSRVTNNEKLFF.

The chain links TRBV6-2 or TRBV6-3 to TRBJ2-1; TRBD1 matches 9 bases. The trim removed 5 bases at V and 1 base at J, leaving 9 bases unmatched. The CDR3 length is 17 residues. Germline CDR1 MNHEY, CDR2 SVGEGT. CDR3 region: CASSRGTGQGSYNEQFF. The CDR3 DNA follows: TGTGCCAGCAGTAGAGGAACGGGACAGGGTTCCTACAATGAGCAGTTCTTC.

There are many counts of this clonotype. V and J are TRBV29-1 and TRBJ2-4; unclear D gene. Germline loops: CDR1 SQVTM, CDR2 ANQGSEA. The CDR3 sequence is 13 residues long. V was shortened by 3 bases and J by 5 bases, with 11 bases between the two germline ends. CDR3: CSVETDGENIQYF. For the CDR3, the DNA is TGCAGCGTTGAGACGGACGGCGAAAACATTCAGTACTTC.

V usage is TRBV3-1 and J usage is TRBJ1-1; TRBD1 matches at 7 bases. Germline CDR1 is LGHDT and CDR2 is YNNKEL (reference sequence). This CDR3 region has 18 residues. V gave up 4 bases and J gave up 0 bases; unmatched junction bases: 14. CDR3 sequence reads: CASSRRDRVWAMNTEAFF. The DNA for the CDR3 is TGTGCCAGCAGCCGTAGGGACAGAGTATGGGCGATGAACACTGAAGCTTTCTTT. Complete variable domain (other parts from reference TRBV3-1 and TRBJ1-1): DTAVSQTPKYLVTQMGNDKSIKCEQNLGHDTMYWYKQDSKKFLKIMFSYNNKELIINETVPNRFSPKSPDKAHLNLHINSLELGDSAVYFCASSRRDRVWAMNTEAFFGQGTRLTVV.

In its sample, this clonotype was seen a few times. V is TRBV12-3 or TRBV12-4 and J is TRBJ1-5; TRBD1 matches at 7 bases. Losses at the gene ends were 5 bases for V and 9 bases for J; bases not matched to a gene: 13. CDR3 size: 15 residues. This CDR3 reads CASSPGGTVLSPQHF. The CDR3 region has the DNA TGTGCCAGCAGTCCCGGGGGGACAGTCTTATCGCCCCAGCATTTT.

This clonotype was seen repeatedly, ten times or more. For the CDR3, the DNA is TGTGCCAGCAGCTCTAGGGCCGGAGGAGGGGAGCAGTACTTC. Its translation: CASSSRAGGGEQYF. This chain links TRBV12-3 or TRBV12-4 with TRBJ2-7; possible D gene TRBD2, 6 bases. The CDR3 is 14 residues long. V shed 6 bases and J shed 7 bases, with 19 bases lying between them.

V gene TRBV6-2 or TRBV6-3 combines with J gene TRBJ1-6; no definite D call. This CDR3 contains 11 residues. V was cut by 4 bases and J by 6 bases, with 1 base left in between. Germline V CDR1 and CDR2: MNHEY, SVGEGT. This CDR3 reads CASSSNSPLHF. The CDR3 DNA follows: TGTGCCAGCAGTTCTAATTCACCCCTCCACTTT.

V and J are TRBV7-2 and TRBJ2-7; 8 positions match TRBD1. The CDR3 covers 15 residues. Trimming at V came to 5 bases and at J to 0 bases, leaving 6 bases not matched to a gene. CDR1 and CDR2 (germline): SGHTA, FQGNSA. CDR3: CASSPWTGSSYEQYF. The CDR3, as DNA: TGTGCCAGCAGCCCCTGGACAGGGAGCTCCTACGAGCAGTACTTC. Full variable domain (outside the CDR3, taken from reference TRBV7-2 and TRBJ2-7): GAGVSQSPSNKVTEKGKDVELRCDPISGHTALYWYRQSLGQGLEFLIYFQGNSAPDKSGLPSDRFSAERTGGSVSTLTIQRTQQEDSAVYLCASSPWTGSSYEQYFGPGTRLTVT.

This clonotype was recorded at least ten times. The chain recombines TRBV20-1 with TRBJ1-6, with a tentative D call TRBD1 (5 bases). The germline CDR1 and CDR2 sequences are DFQATT and SNEGSKA (reference sequence). This CDR3 spans 15 amino acids. Trimming took off 0 bases at V and 9 bases at J, with 15 bases between the two ends. CDR3 DNA: TGCAGTGCTAGAGATCCGGACCAGGGTAGTTCACCCCTCCACTTT. Residues: CSARDPDQGSSPLHF.

This clonotype was recorded a few times. This sequence joins TRBV10-3 and TRBJ2-1; the match to TRBD1 covers 8 bases. Unmatched junction bases numbered 6, after V lost 4 bases and J lost 4 bases. This CDR3 is built from 15 residues. Per germline, CDR1 ENHRY and CDR2 SYGVKD. The CDR3 sequence: CAISVRRGHYNEQFF. The CDR3 nucleotides read TGTGCCATCAGTGTACGCAGGGGGCATTACAATGAGCAGTTCTTC.